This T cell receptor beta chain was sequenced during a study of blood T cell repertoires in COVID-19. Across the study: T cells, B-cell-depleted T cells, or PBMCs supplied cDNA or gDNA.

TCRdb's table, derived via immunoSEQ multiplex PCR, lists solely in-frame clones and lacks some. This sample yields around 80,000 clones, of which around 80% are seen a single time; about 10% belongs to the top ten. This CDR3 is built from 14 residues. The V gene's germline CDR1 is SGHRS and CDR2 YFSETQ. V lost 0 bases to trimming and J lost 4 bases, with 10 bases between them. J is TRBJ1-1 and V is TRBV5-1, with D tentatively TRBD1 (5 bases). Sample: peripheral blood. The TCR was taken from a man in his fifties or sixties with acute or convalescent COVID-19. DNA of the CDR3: TGCGCCAGCAGCTTGGCCGCGGGGGGCACTGAAGCTTTCTTT. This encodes CASSLAAGGTEAFF.